Following are 30 T cell receptor beta chains from one sample sequenced in a study of shared clonotypes between healthy human individuals (dated by TCRdb to the early 2020s). Receptor amplification or capture employed the immunoSEQ multiplex PCR assay. TCRdb stores this immuneACCESS table with in-frame sequences only. Part of the clones is absent; in the studies checked, under half of the shortfall reflects unresolved V genes, and no reason is known for the rest. This sample holds around 1.6 million clones; 95% to 99% were observed only once. The top ten constitute roughly 0.45% of the sample. The specimen was naive CD4+ T cells sorted from blood. Explained via the paper, the cell subset or site label denotes: CD45RA+ positively selected. The origin of the receptors is a man younger than 45 in good health.

J is TRBJ2-1 and V is TRBV9; D uncertain. Germline CDR1 reads SGDLS; CDR2 reads YYNGEE. This CDR3 has 14 amino acids. The germline V and J ends were trimmed by 0 bases and 5 bases, with 9 bases remaining between them. CDR3 DNA sequence: TGTGCCAGCAGCGTAGCCGCCAGCAACAATGAGCAGTTCTTC. Protein sequence: CASSVAASNNEQFF. The whole variable domain, filled in from reference TRBV9 and TRBJ2-1, reads DSGVTQTPKHLITATGQRVTLRCSPRSGDLSVYWYQQSLDQGLQFLIQYYNGEERAKGNILERFSAQQFPDLHSELNLSSLELGDSALYFCASSVAASNNEQFFGPGTRLTVL.

V gene TRBV19 combines with J gene TRBJ2-7; weak D call: TRBD2 (6 bases). The length of the CDR3 is 14 residues. CDR1 is LNHDA and CDR2 is SQIVND in the germline V gene (reference sequence). Trimming took off 6 bases at V and 6 bases at J, with 18 bases between the two ends. DNA for the CDR3: TGTGCCAGTAGCCCTATAACTCAGGGAGGCGAGCAGTACTTC. It yields the protein CASSPITQGGEQYF.

The chain carries TRBV5-1 and TRBJ2-1, with 7 bases fitting TRBD1. V was clipped by 3 bases and J by 8 bases; unmatched bases: 8. CDR1 SGHRS and CDR2 YFSETQ come from the germline V gene. The length of the CDR3 is 14 residues. CDR3 in amino acids: CASSSQGLGDEQFF. CDR3 sequence (DNA): TGCGCCAGCAGCTCACAGGGGCTAGGCGATGAGCAGTTCTTC.

The genes are TRBV19 and TRBJ1-5, with 8 bases lining up with TRBD1. The J segment lost 3 bases and the V segment lost 3 bases, leaving 7 bases of the junction unmatched. The CDR3 spans 16 residues. Germline V gene lookup returns CDR1 LNHDA and CDR2 SQIVND (reference sequence). CDR3 sequence: CASSMLPGQDNQPQHF. CDR3 in DNA: TGTGCCAGTAGTATGTTACCGGGACAGGACAATCAGCCCCAGCATTTT.

The chain uses TRBV29-1 and TRBJ2-5; 7 positions match TRBD1. CDR3 length: 13 residues. Trimming cost V 2 bases and J 2 bases; bases outside gene matches: 2. Germline CDR1 is SQVTM and CDR2 is ANQGSEA. For the CDR3, the DNA is TGCAGCGTTGAAAGGGGACAGCAAGAGACCCAGTACTTC. Amino acids: CSVERGQQETQYF.

This chain uses TRBV6-5 with TRBJ1-5; TRBD1 might be the D (5 bases). The V gene lost 6 bases and the J gene lost 3 bases, with 15 bases spanning the gap. The CDR3 spans 15 residues. Germline V gives CDR1 MNHEY, CDR2 SVGAGI. CDR3 sequence: CASSPGTAHNQPQHF. The CDR3 DNA sequence: TGTGCCAGCAGCCCAGGGACGGCCCACAATCAGCCCCAGCATTTT.

V usage is TRBV5-4 and J usage is TRBJ1-2, with 10 bases matching TRBD1. Trimming at V came to 4 bases and at J to 6 bases, leaving 3 bases not matched to a gene. The germline V gene has CDR1 SGHNT and CDR2 YYREEE (reference sequence). There are 13 residues in the CDR3. CDR3 protein: CASSRQGAHGYTF. In nucleotides, the CDR3 is TGTGCCAGCAGCCGACAGGGGGCGCATGGCTACACCTTC.

The chain links TRBV11-2 to TRBJ2-6; TRBD1 might be the D (6 bases). V shed 7 bases and J shed 0 bases, with 13 bases lying between them. This CDR3 has 16 residues. CDR1 is SGHAT, CDR2 FQNNGV, per germline. The chain's CDR3 is CASITGTHSGANVLTF. CDR3 sequence (DNA): TGTGCCAGCATCACAGGGACCCACTCTGGGGCCAACGTCCTGACTTTC.

Remarks on this clone: The sample has other DNA sequences that encode this CDR3 too. The chain joins TRBV7-9 to TRBJ1-2; TRBD1 is a possible D gene (5 bases). With 5 bases removed from V and 1 base from J, the gap between germline ends came to 8 bases. The CDR3 extends over 13 amino acids. Per germline, CDR1 SEHNR and CDR2 FQNEAQ (reference sequence). CDR3 residues: CASSGDGNYGYTF. The DNA for the CDR3 is TGTGCCAGCAGCGGGGACGGTAACTATGGCTACACCTTC.

This sequence joins TRBV7-2 and TRBJ2-3; D gene uncertain. Between the trimmed V and J ends, which lost 4 bases and 6 bases, there was a span of 14 bases. This CDR3 has 14 residues. Germline CDR1 is SGHTA and CDR2 is FQGNSA. The CDR3 coding sequence is TGTGCCAGCAGCTATTCCCCCTCGGTCGATACGCAGTATTTT. This translates into CASSYSPSVDTQYF. The variable domain in full, completed from reference TRBV7-2 and TRBJ2-3, reads GAGVSQSPSNKVTEKGKDVELRCDPISGHTALYWYRQSLGQGLEFLIYFQGNSAPDKSGLPSDRFSAERTGGSVSTLTIQRTQQEDSAVYLCASSYSPSVDTQYFGPGTRLTVL.

The rearrangement uses TRBV5-5 and TRBJ2-1; tentatively, D is TRBD2 (5 bases). This CDR3 has 14 amino acids. The germline CDR1 and CDR2 sequences are SGHKS and YYEKEE (reference sequence). V lost 3 bases and J 6 bases, leaving 13 bases between the germline ends. DNA for the CDR3: TGTGCCAGCAGCTCAGGACTCCTTTTCAATGAGCAGTTCTTC. Its protein is CASSSGLLFNEQFF.

The chain employs TRBV6-1 and TRBJ2-7, with D tentatively TRBD1 or TRBD2 (5 bases each). The V and J ends lost 6 bases and 3 bases respectively, with 12 bases between them. The germline V gene encodes CDR1 MNHNS and CDR2 SASEGT. This CDR3 is built from 13 residues. For the CDR3, the DNA is TGTGCCAGCAGAAGGGACGGATTCTACGAGCAGTACTTC. Residues: CASRRDGFYEQYF.

The sample holds one count of this clone. This specimen includes other DNA sequences encoding the same CDR3. The V call is TRBV19, the J call TRBJ2-6; D remains unclear. Per the germline V gene, CDR1 is LNHDA and CDR2 is SQIVND (reference sequence). The CDR3 length is 15 residues. Trimming shortened V by 0 bases and J by 0 bases, and 3 bases separated the two germline ends. The CDR3 here is CASSIDSSGANVLTF. CDR3 bases: TGTGCCAGTAGTATAGACAGCTCTGGGGCCAACGTCCTGACTTTC.

For this clone: Other nucleotide sequences in the sample specify the same CDR3. The rearrangement uses TRBV9 and TRBJ1-1; D may be TRBD1 (6 bases). Germline V gene lookup returns CDR1 SGDLS and CDR2 YYNGEE. Trimming removed 0 bases from V and 5 bases from J, with 8 bases in between. The length of the CDR3 is 13 residues. The CDR3 region is CASSVGRGTEAFF. Here the CDR3 DNA reads TGTGCCAGCAGCGTAGGAAGGGGGACTGAAGCTTTCTTT.

CDR3: CASSPGLAKNIQYF. DNA of the CDR3: TGCGCCAGCAGCCCGGGACTAGCCAAAAACATTCAGTACTTC. This chain joins TRBV4-1 and TRBJ2-4; a possible D gene is TRBD2 (6 bases). The CDR3 length is 14 residues. Germline-derived CDR1 and CDR2 are MGHRA and YSYEKL. V was pared by 4 bases and J by 0 bases, with 7 bases between.

The genes are TRBV29-1 and TRBJ2-3, with D tentatively TRBD1 or TRBD2 (6 bases each). Trimming removed 4 bases at V and 6 bases at J, with 17 bases between. The CDR3 loop spans 14 amino acids. Germline assignment: CDR1 SQVTM and CDR2 ANQGSEA. Here the CDR3 DNA reads TGCAGCGTTGTTATGAGGGGGGCATCCGATACGCAGTATTTT. This codes for CSVVMRGASDTQYF.

The chain joins TRBV7-3 to TRBJ2-1, with TRBD2 identical over 10 bases. V shed 1 base and J 7 bases; nucleotides not matched to a gene: 4. CDR3 size: 15 residues. Germline loops: CDR1 SGHTA, CDR2 FQGTGA. The CDR3 protein is CASSLKAGGPNEQFF. The DNA for the CDR3 is TGTGCCAGCAGCTTAAAAGCGGGAGGGCCAAATGAGCAGTTCTTC.

The chain uses TRBV21-1 and TRBJ2-2. TRBV21-1 is recorded as a pseudogene. The CDR3 contains 15 residues. DNA of the CDR3: TGTGCCAGCAGCCTCTTGCAGCCATCTCCCGGGGAGCTGTTTTTT. This encodes CASSLLQPSPGELFF.

This clone was seen only once. The chain combines TRBV4-3 with TRBJ2-7; D is possibly TRBD2 (5 bases). V was shortened by 3 bases and J by 4 bases, with 25 bases between the two germline ends. Germline-derived CDR1 and CDR2 are LGHNA and YSLEER. The CDR3 totals 18 residues. DNA for the CDR3: TGCGCCAGCAGCCAGAAAAGACACGGAAGCGGAACCATATACGAGCAGTACTTC. Its translation: CASSQKRHGSGTIYEQYF.

This chain uses TRBV29-1 with TRBJ2-2, with D hard to call. V was shortened by 4 bases and J by 5 bases, with 11 bases between the two germline ends. CDR1 and CDR2 (germline): SQVTM, ANQGSEA. This CDR3 spans 13 amino acids. This chain's CDR3 is CSVVHRNTGELFF. CDR3 nucleotide sequence: TGCAGCGTTGTTCACAGAAATACCGGGGAGCTGTTTTTT.

This rearrangement joins TRBV27 to TRBJ2-3; 9 bases line up with TRBD1. The CDR3 loop spans 15 amino acids. Germline values: CDR1 MNHEY, CDR2 SMNVEV (reference sequence). V shed 6 bases, J shed 7 bases, and the junction held 11 bases outside the gene matches. The CDR3 spells CASRKRDRATNTQYF. The CDR3 nucleotides read TGTGCCAGCAGAAAACGGGACAGGGCGACGAATACGCAGTATTTT.

The chain carries TRBV7-6 and TRBJ1-4; no reliable D call. Germline CDR1 and CDR2: SGHVS and FNYEAQ. Trimming took 5 bases from V and 4 from J, leaving 14 bases between them. The CDR3 totals 15 residues. The CDR3 protein is CASSAQDGSNEKLFF. The DNA for the CDR3 is TGTGCCAGCAGCGCCCAGGACGGAAGTAATGAAAAACTGTTTTTT.

The chain has TRBV6-5 and TRBJ2-6, with D unclear. The germline CDR1 and CDR2 sequences are MNHEY and SVGAGI. The V end lost 7 bases, the J end lost 2 bases, and 6 bases lay between the germline ends. This CDR3 is built from 13 residues. CDR3 amino acids: CASKWTGANVLTF. CDR3 nucleotide sequence: TGTGCCAGCAAATGGACTGGGGCCAACGTCCTGACTTTC.

The chain recombines TRBV10-2 with TRBJ2-1, with D possibly being TRBD1 (6 bases). The germline gives CDR1 WSHSY, CDR2 SAAADI. The CDR3 spans 12 residues. The V gene lost 7 bases and the J gene lost 5 bases, with 9 bases spanning the gap. The CDR3 DNA reads as TGCGCCAGCAAGGGGGTCGACAATGAGCAGTTCTTC. Translating it yields CASKGVDNEQFF.

This clone was detected only once. The CDR3 loop reads CASSLRFGAYNEQFF. The CDR3 DNA is TGTGCCAGCAGCTTGAGGTTCGGGGCGTACAATGAGCAGTTCTTC. The rearrangement uses TRBV11-3 and TRBJ2-1; D could derive from TRBD1 or TRBD2 (5 bases each). This CDR3 has 15 amino acids. V was clipped by 3 bases and J by 4 bases, with 13 bases between them. Germline V gene sequence: CDR1 SGHNT, CDR2 YENEEA.

The chain's CDR3 is CASSLVSGAYNEQFF. For the CDR3, the DNA is TGTGCCAGCAGCTTAGTTAGCGGAGCATACAATGAGCAGTTCTTC. The chain employs TRBV11-2 and TRBJ2-1, with D maybe TRBD2 (6 bases). The length of the CDR3 is 15 residues. CDR1 and CDR2 from the germline V gene are SGHAT and FQNNGV. Deletions cut 1 base from V and 4 bases from J, with 11 bases between.

This sequence joins TRBV7-9 and TRBJ2-1, with unresolved D. V lost 1 base, J lost 5 bases, and 9 bases lay in between. This CDR3 is built from 14 residues. Germline values: CDR1 SEHNR, CDR2 FQNEAQ (reference sequence). CDR3 nucleotides: TGTGCCAGCAGCTTAGGAGTCCGAGACAATGAGCAGTTCTTC. Translated: CASSLGVRDNEQFF.

The chain uses TRBV9 and TRBJ1-1, with D uncertain. V shed 2 bases and J shed 4 bases, with 12 bases lying between them. Germline V lookup: CDR1 SGDLS, CDR2 YYNGEE. This CDR3 contains 14 residues. CDR3 bases: TGTGCCAGCAGCGTCGGCAGTTGGGGCACTGAAGCTTTCTTT. This codes for CASSVGSWGTEAFF.

The chain joins TRBV5-1 to TRBJ2-3; 10 bases align to TRBD2. Germline V gene sequence: CDR1 SGHRS, CDR2 YFSETQ. The CDR3 runs 16 residues. J was trimmed by 1 base and V by 4 bases; bases with no gene match: 6. This CDR3 is CASSLLAGVRTDTQYF. The CDR3, as DNA: TGCGCCAGCAGCCTCCTAGCGGGAGTTCGCACAGATACGCAGTATTTT.

This chain links TRBV4-1 with TRBJ2-6; no clear D gene. V lost 1 base, J lost 9 bases, and 10 bases lay in between. The CDR3 sequence is 14 residues long. The V gene's germline CDR1 is MGHRA and CDR2 YSYEKL. CDR3 bases: TGCGCCAGCAGCCAAGTGTTGGTAGGCAACGTCCTGACTTTC. This gives the protein CASSQVLVGNVLTF.